This is a list of T cell receptor beta chains from one sample in a study of cytomegalovirus exposure and HLA in healthy donors. The data were produced by immunoSEQ multiplex PCR, yet TCRdb's version contains in-frame clones alone and is incomplete. The sample lists some 170,000 clones, approximately 80% occurring once. Sequencing was carried out using PBMCs. The receptors stem from a man aged 18 to 29 in good health and CMV-seropositive. CDR3s leave out the opening cysteine and the closing phenylalanine or tryptophan. Fields, in order: V gene, CDR3 protein.

v_call: TRBV6-6; cdr3_aa: ASSYGGVRGNEQF
v_call: TRBV13; cdr3_aa: ASSGRAGEETQY
v_call: TRBV19; cdr3_aa: ASSIASASGRHEQY
v_call: TRBV9; cdr3_aa: ASSPRQGGSYNEQF
v_call: TRBV29-1; cdr3_aa: SESRGREAF
v_call: TRBV4-1; cdr3_aa: ASSSLATGSYNEQF
v_call: TRBV5-8; cdr3_aa: ASSLAGQVQETQY
v_call: TRBV7-9; cdr3_aa: ASSPGQGAQPQH
v_call: TRBV30; cdr3_aa: AWSVGLADVEQY
v_call: TRBV5-1; cdr3_aa: ASSLTGLGTEAF
v_call: TRBV6-5; cdr3_aa: ASRWTVNTEAF
v_call: TRBV2; cdr3_aa: ASSLGQGGTEAF
v_call: TRBV11-2; cdr3_aa: ASKEQPNYGYT
v_call: TRBV19; cdr3_aa: ASSIAGGPSLNEQF